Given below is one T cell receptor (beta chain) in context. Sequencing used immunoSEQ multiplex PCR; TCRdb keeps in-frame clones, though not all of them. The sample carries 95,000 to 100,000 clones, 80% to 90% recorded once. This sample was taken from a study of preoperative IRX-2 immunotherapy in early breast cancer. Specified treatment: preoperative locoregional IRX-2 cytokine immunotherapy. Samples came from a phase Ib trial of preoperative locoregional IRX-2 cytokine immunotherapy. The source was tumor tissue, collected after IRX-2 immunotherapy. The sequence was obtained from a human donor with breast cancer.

The CDR3 nucleotides read TGTGCCAGCAGCTTAATCGGCCAAGAGACCCAGTACTTC. Translated: CASSLIGQETQYF. The V call is TRBV7-4, the J call TRBJ2-5; D gene ambiguous. The germline V gene has CDR1 SGHVT and CDR2 SQSDAQ. The CDR3 is made up of 13 amino acids. V lost 2 bases and J 1 base, leaving 5 bases between the germline ends.